The 29 T cell receptor beta chains presented below share a single source sample, sequenced in a study of PD-1 blockade in classical Hodgkin lymphoma. Profiling relied on immunoSEQ multiplex PCR, and the TCRdb table lists in-frame clones only, not all of them. The sample contains around 21,000 clones, less than 80% of which appear only once. Each patient experienced a relapse that followed autologous stem cell transplantation, and brentuximab vedotin exposure varied. The input for sequencing was peripheral blood mononuclear cells (PBMCs), taken at baseline. These receptors came from a human donor with classical Hodgkin lymphoma.

The genes are TRBV21-1 and TRBJ1-3; the table's D call TRBD1 went unverified against the DNA. TRBV21-1 is designated a pseudogene. CDR3 length: 15 amino acids. In nucleotides, the CDR3 is TGTGCCAGCAGGCAGGTTGGGGGCGATGGAAACACCATATATTTT. Residues: CASRQVGGDGNTIYF.

The rearrangement uses TRBV7-9 and TRBJ2-3; TRBD2 matches at 12 bases. The V gene end was trimmed by 1 base and the J gene end by 6 bases; junction bases not matched to a gene: 8. This CDR3 is 17 amino acids long. Germline V gene data show CDR1 as SEHNR and CDR2 as FQNEAQ (reference sequence). CDR3 DNA sequence: TGTGCCAGCAGCTTAGAGCTAGCGGGAGGGTCCACGGATACGCAGTATTTT. It yields the protein CASSLELAGGSTDTQYF. The full variable domain, rest sourced from reference TRBV7-9 and TRBJ2-3, is DTGVSQNPRHKITKRGQNVTFRCDPISEHNRLYWYRQTLGQGPEFLTYFQNEAQLEKSRLLSDRFSAERPKGSFSTLEIQRTEQGDSAMYLCASSLELAGGSTDTQYFGPGTRLTVL.

The rearrangement uses TRBV27 and TRBJ1-5, with TRBD1 matching over 8 bases. CDR1 and CDR2 (germline): MNHEY, SMNVEV (reference sequence). The CDR3 extends over 15 amino acids. J was trimmed by 4 bases and V by 3 bases; bases with no gene match: 5. In DNA, the CDR3 is TGTGCCAGCAGTTTTTCCGGGACAGGAAATCAGCCCCAGCATTTT. Its translation is CASSFSGTGNQPQHF.

J is TRBJ2-7 and V is TRBV18; TRBD2 matches 8 bases. The CDR3 extends over 16 amino acids. Germline V gene lookup returns CDR1 KGHSH and CDR2 LQKENI. Trimming removed 2 bases from V and 3 bases from J; junction bases left unmatched: 9. CDR3 loop: CASSPMGAGVGYEQYF. CDR3 DNA: TGTGCCAGCTCACCAATGGGAGCGGGGGTCGGCTACGAGCAGTACTTC.

The CDR3 region is CASSLSGEFNINYGYTF. CDR3 coding DNA: TGTGCCAGCAGTTTAAGTGGGGAATTTAACATAAACTATGGCTACACCTTC. The chain couples TRBV28 to TRBJ1-2; no clear D gene. This CDR3 comprises 17 residues. The germline V gene has CDR1 MDHEN and CDR2 SYDVKM. V gave up 2 bases and J gave up 2 bases, with 18 bases separating them.

This clone was seen once. The genes are TRBV4-3 and TRBJ2-7, with D perhaps TRBD2 (5 bases). Germline CDR1 LGHNA, CDR2 YSLEER. This CDR3 is 15 amino acids long. V was cut by 0 bases and J by 3 bases, with 12 bases left in between. Here the CDR3 reads CASSQDRAEGYEQYF. CDR3 bases: TGCGCCAGCAGCCAAGACAGAGCCGAGGGCTACGAGCAGTACTTC.

The J gene is TRBJ1-2, the V gene TRBV4-3; D remains ambiguous. CDR3 length: 14 residues. The germline gives CDR1 LGHNA, CDR2 YSLEER. The V end was cut by 1 base, the J end by 7 bases, with 13 bases between. CDR3 sequence (DNA): TGCGCCAGCAGCCAAGGTGCCGCCAGTGCTGGCTACACCTTC. Encoded protein: CASSQGAASAGYTF.

The chain combines TRBV19 with TRBJ1-5, with 9 bases lining up with TRBD1. The trim removed 5 bases at V and 1 base at J, leaving 6 bases unmatched. The germline V gene has CDR1 LNHDA and CDR2 SQIVND (reference sequence). The CDR3 contains 16 residues. CDR3 DNA: TGTGCCAGTAGTCAGCAGACAGGGGGAAGCAATCAGCCCCAGCATTTT. Translation gives CASSQQTGGSNQPQHF.

Relative to its sample, this clone is medium-sized (0.01 to 0.1%). Other DNA sequences in this sample translate to the same CDR3. The CDR3 nucleotides are TGTGCCAGCAGCTTGCAGGGGTATAGCAATCAGCCCCAGCATTTT. The encoded protein is CASSLQGYSNQPQHF. The chain couples TRBV5-8 to TRBJ1-5, with D possibly matching TRBD1 (6 bases). This CDR3 contains 15 residues. CDR1 and CDR2 (germline): SGHTS, YDEGEE. The V gene lost 1 base and the J gene lost 0 bases, with 8 bases spanning the gap.

The count of this clone is one. This rearrangement joins TRBV11-3 to TRBJ2-5; D call uncertain. The CDR3 is 13 amino acids. The V end lost 5 bases, the J end lost 5 bases, and 12 bases lay between the germline ends. Germline assignment: CDR1 SGHNT and CDR2 YENEEA. The CDR3 loop reads CASSRQLGETQYF. The CDR3 coding sequence is TGTGCCAGCAGCCGTCAACTTGGGGAGACCCAGTACTTC.

The chain employs TRBV7-9 and TRBJ1-1; D not certain. V was cut by 5 bases and J by 8 bases, with 6 bases left in between. Per germline, CDR1 SEHNR and CDR2 FQNEAQ (reference sequence). The CDR3 runs 10 residues. The DNA of the CDR3 is TGTGCCAGCAGCCCATTAGAAGCTTTCTTT. It yields the protein CASSPLEAFF.

The chain has TRBV5-1 and TRBJ1-1; D is undetermined. V was cut by 0 bases and J by 1 base, with 7 bases left in between. Looked up from germline, CDR1 is SGHRS and CDR2 is YFSETQ. This CDR3 has 14 amino acids. The CDR3: CASSLGLTNTEAFF. The CDR3 DNA reads TGCGCCAGCAGCTTGGGACTCACGAACACTGAAGCTTTCTTT.

The CDR3 region is CSVDPELVDYGYTF. The CDR3 region has the DNA TGCAGCGTTGACCCCGAGTTAGTAGACTATGGCTACACCTTC. This rearrangement joins TRBV29-1 to TRBJ1-2; D remains ambiguous. Germline V gene lookup returns CDR1 SQVTM and CDR2 ANQGSEA. The V and J ends lost 3 bases and 3 bases respectively, with 14 bases between them. This CDR3 contains 14 residues. The full variable domain, its missing parts supplied by reference TRBV29-1 and TRBJ1-2, is SAVISQKPSRDICQRGTSLTIQCQVDSQVTMMFWYRQQPGQSLTLIATANQGSEATYESGFVIDKFPISRPNLTFSTLTVSNMSPEDSSIYLCSVDPELVDYGYTFGSGTRLTVV.

CDR3: CASTFLPGTEAFF. Here the CDR3 DNA reads TGTGCCAGTACCTTCCTCCCGGGCACTGAAGCTTTCTTT. The chain carries TRBV19 and TRBJ1-1; D gene uncertain. Trimming shortened V by 7 bases and J by 4 bases, and 13 bases separated the two germline ends. The germline CDR1 and CDR2 sequences are LNHDA and SQIVND (reference sequence). The CDR3 is made up of 13 amino acids.

The chain carries TRBV11-3 and TRBJ1-2, with 8 bases lining up with TRBD1. CDR1 is SGHNT, CDR2 YENEEA, per germline. CDR3 length equals 15 residues. The trim removed 5 bases at V and 2 bases at J, leaving 7 bases unmatched. CDR3 region: CASSPRTGTNYGYTF. DNA for the CDR3: TGTGCCAGCAGCCCGCGGACAGGGACGAACTATGGCTACACCTTC.

This clone was picked up a small number of times. The CDR3 spells CASSELGRTNTGELFF. In DNA form, the CDR3 reads TGTGCCAGCAGCGAGTTGGGCAGGACGAACACCGGGGAGCTGTTTTTT. J is TRBJ2-2 and V is TRBV5-6; D call uncertain. CDR1 is SGHDT, CDR2 YYEEEE, per germline. V dropped 4 bases and J dropped 0 bases, with 13 bases sitting between them. This CDR3 has 16 amino acids.

The table lists this clone with a few counts. The rearrangement links TRBV6-5 to TRBJ1-2; TRBD1 agrees at 7 bases. V lost 2 bases, J lost 4 bases, and 4 bases stayed unmatched. Germline CDR1 MNHEY, CDR2 SVGAGI. CDR3 length: 14 residues. The CDR3 sequence is CASSYAGGTYGYTF. DNA for the CDR3: TGTGCCAGCAGTTACGCAGGGGGTACCTATGGCTACACCTTC.

For the CDR3, the DNA is TGTGCCAGCAGCCAATCCGTCGGGACAGCTCACTACGAGCAGTACTTC. Encoded protein: CASSQSVGTAHYEQYF. The J gene is TRBJ2-7, the V gene TRBV16, with TRBD1 identical over 7 bases. Germline CDR1 and CDR2: KGHSY and FQNENV. The ends lost 0 bases at V and 3 bases at J; junction bases unmatched: 8. There are 16 residues in the CDR3.

V gene TRBV4-1 combines with J gene TRBJ2-1; TRBD2 matches 15 bases. This CDR3 is built from 16 residues. CDR1 is MGHRA and CDR2 is YSYEKL in the germline V gene. The trim removed 4 bases at V and 7 bases at J, leaving 5 bases unmatched. The CDR3 nucleotides read TGCGCCAGCAGCCCAGATGGACTAGCGGGGGGGAATGAGCAGTTCTTC. Protein product: CASSPDGLAGGNEQFF.

The gene calls are TRBV11-2 and TRBJ1-3; D is ambiguous. This CDR3 comprises 14 residues. Trimming stripped 3 bases from V and 0 bases from J, with 6 bases between. Looked up from germline, CDR1 is SGHAT and CDR2 is FQNNGV. The CDR3 loop reads CASSLESSGNTIYF. CDR3 in DNA: TGTGCCAGCAGCTTGGAGAGCTCTGGAAACACCATATATTTT.

The J gene is TRBJ2-7, the V gene TRBV7-6; TRBD1 is a possible D gene (6 bases). The CDR3 has 13 amino acids. Trimming took off 1 base at V and 6 bases at J, with 10 bases between the two ends. CDR1 SGHVS and CDR2 FNYEAQ come from the germline V gene. CDR3 loop: CASSLVQGIEQYF. CDR3 nucleotides: TGTGCCAGCAGCTTAGTACAGGGAATCGAGCAGTACTTC.

The chain employs TRBV19 and TRBJ2-7; 13 bases map to TRBD2. Per the germline V gene, CDR1 is LNHDA and CDR2 is SQIVND (reference sequence). V shed 9 bases and J 5 bases; nucleotides not matched to a gene: 4. The CDR3 has 13 amino acids. CDR3 residues: CASQGLAGDEQYF. CDR3 nucleotide sequence: TGTGCCAGCCAAGGACTAGCGGGAGACGAGCAGTACTTC.

The gene calls are TRBV5-4 and TRBJ2-3, with 7 positions matching TRBD1. V was pared by 4 bases and J by 5 bases, with 10 bases of the junction left unmatched. The germline V gene encodes CDR1 SGHNT and CDR2 YYREEE (reference sequence). The CDR3 is made up of 15 amino acids. The CDR3 reads CASSIDRDGVDTQYF. The CDR3 DNA is TGTGCCAGCAGCATTGACAGGGACGGTGTAGATACGCAGTATTTT.

The V and J genes are TRBV25-1 and TRBJ2-5; possible D gene TRBD2, 6 bases. The length of the CDR3 is 13 residues. Trimming stripped 1 base from V and 11 bases from J, with 14 bases between. The V gene's germline CDR1 is MGHDK and CDR2 SYGVNS. CDR3: CASSEFRGKEQYF. The DNA for the CDR3 is TGTGCCAGCAGTGAATTTCGCGGGAAGGAGCAGTACTTC.

CDR3 DNA: TGTGCCAGTCAGCCTGACTGGAGCTCTGGAAACACCATATATTTT. This encodes CASQPDWSSGNTIYF. The gene calls are TRBV19 and TRBJ1-3; D remains ambiguous. Between the trimmed V and J ends, which lost 8 bases and 0 bases, there was a span of 14 bases. Germline lookup yields CDR1 LNHDA and CDR2 SQIVND (reference sequence). CDR3 length: 15 amino acids.

The chain carries TRBV7-9 and TRBJ2-7; the match to TRBD2 covers 11 bases. CDR3 size: 15 residues. From germline, CDR1 is SEHNR and CDR2 FQNEAQ (reference sequence). J lost 2 bases, V lost 5 bases, and 5 bases had no gene match. CDR3 nucleotides: TGTGCCAGCAGCATACTAGCGGGAGAGACCTACGAGCAGTACTTC. This sequence encodes CASSILAGETYEQYF.

The chain is built from TRBV5-4 and TRBJ2-7; 11 bases are a match to TRBD2. The junction had 6 bases not matched to a gene; V was cut back by 4 bases and J by 3 bases. The V gene's germline CDR1 is SGHNT and CDR2 YYREEE (reference sequence). The length of the CDR3 is 15 residues. DNA for the CDR3: TGTGCCAGCAGCCCATCGACTAGCGGGATCTACGAGCAGTACTTC. It encodes CASSPSTSGIYEQYF.

V usage is TRBV4-3 and J usage is TRBJ1-2; tentative D call: TRBD1 (5 bases). This CDR3 contains 15 residues. CDR1 is LGHNA and CDR2 is YSLEER in the germline V gene. V gave up 0 bases and J gave up 5 bases, with 13 bases separating them. The CDR3 region is CASSQDSAQGYGYTF. CDR3 coding DNA: TGCGCCAGCAGCCAAGACAGTGCGCAGGGTTATGGCTACACCTTC.

A few counts support this clone. Other DNA sequences in this sample translate to the same CDR3. V gene TRBV2 combines with J gene TRBJ1-3; D not resolved. The CDR3 has 14 amino acids. Germline assignment: CDR1 SNHLY and CDR2 FYNNEI. Trimming left V 4 bases short and J 0 bases short, with 7 bases between. Here the CDR3 reads CASSVESSGNTIYF. The DNA of the CDR3 is TGTGCCAGCAGTGTAGAAAGCTCTGGAAACACCATATATTTT.